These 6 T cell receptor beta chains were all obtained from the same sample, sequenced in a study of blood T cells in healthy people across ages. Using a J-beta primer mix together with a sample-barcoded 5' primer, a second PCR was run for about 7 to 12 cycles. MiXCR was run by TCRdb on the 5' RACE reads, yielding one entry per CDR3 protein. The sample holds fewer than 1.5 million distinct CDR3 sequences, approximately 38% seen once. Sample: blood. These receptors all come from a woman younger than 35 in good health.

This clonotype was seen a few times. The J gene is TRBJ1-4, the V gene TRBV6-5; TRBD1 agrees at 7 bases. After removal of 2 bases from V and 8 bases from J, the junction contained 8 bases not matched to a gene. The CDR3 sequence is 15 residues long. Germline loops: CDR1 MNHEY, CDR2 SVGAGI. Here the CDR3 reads CASSYSGTESEKLFF. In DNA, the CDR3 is TGTGCCAGCAGTTACAGTGGGACAGAATCGGAAAAACTGTTTTTT.

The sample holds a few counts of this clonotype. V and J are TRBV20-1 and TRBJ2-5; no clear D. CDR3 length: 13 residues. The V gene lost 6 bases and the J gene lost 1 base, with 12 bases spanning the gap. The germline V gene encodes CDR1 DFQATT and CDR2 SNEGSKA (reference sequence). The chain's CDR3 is CSALYGSQETQYF. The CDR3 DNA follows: TGCAGTGCCTTATATGGATCCCAAGAGACCCAGTACTTC.

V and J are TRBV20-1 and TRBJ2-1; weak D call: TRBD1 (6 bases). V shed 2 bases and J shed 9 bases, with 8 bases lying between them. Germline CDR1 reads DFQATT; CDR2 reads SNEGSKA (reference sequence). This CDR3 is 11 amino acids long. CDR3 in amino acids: CSARLQGEQFF. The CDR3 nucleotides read TGCAGTGCTAGATTACAGGGTGAGCAGTTCTTC.

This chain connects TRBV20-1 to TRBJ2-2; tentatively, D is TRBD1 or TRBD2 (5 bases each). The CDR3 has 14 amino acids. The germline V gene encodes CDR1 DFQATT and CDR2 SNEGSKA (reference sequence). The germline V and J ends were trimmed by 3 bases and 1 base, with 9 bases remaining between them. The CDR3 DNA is TGCAGTGCTAGCGGGGCCCAGAACACCGGGGAGCTGTTTTTT. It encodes CSASGAQNTGELFF.

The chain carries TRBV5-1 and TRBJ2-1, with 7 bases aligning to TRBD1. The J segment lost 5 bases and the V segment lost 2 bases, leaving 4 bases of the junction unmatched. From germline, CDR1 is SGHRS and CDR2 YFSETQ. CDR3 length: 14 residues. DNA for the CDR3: TGCGCCAGCAGCTTCTCGGACAGGAACAATGAGCAGTTCTTC. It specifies CASSFSDRNNEQFF.

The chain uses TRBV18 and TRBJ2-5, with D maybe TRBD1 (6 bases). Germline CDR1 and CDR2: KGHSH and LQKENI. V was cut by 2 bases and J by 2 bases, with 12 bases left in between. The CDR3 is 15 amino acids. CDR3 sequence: CASSPVGAAQETQYF. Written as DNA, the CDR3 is TGTGCCAGCTCACCAGTGGGGGCAGCTCAAGAGACCCAGTACTTC.